One and the same sample provided the 16 T cell receptor beta chains below, sequenced in a study of Ad26.COV2.S vaccination and SARS-CoV-2 variants. As to treatment: 15 to 20 received Ad26.COV2.S at low or high dose, single or two shots; 5 received placebo; per-sample allocation not given. Vaccine and placebo recipients were sampled on day 63 after the first injection. Some clones are missing from TCRdb's copy, which holds only in-frame ones; the method was immunoSEQ multiplex PCR. The sample has 300,000 to 400,000 clones, 85% seen once. This sample comprised peripheral blood, obtained in a trial of Ad26.COV2.S vaccine versus placebo. The origin of the receptors is a person aged 18-65 years who received the Ad26.COV2.S COVID-19 vaccine or a placebo.

The chain employs TRBV10-2 and TRBJ1-4; D possibly corresponds to TRBD1 (5 bases). The CDR3 runs to 13 residues. The V end lost 10 bases, the J end lost 4 bases, and 13 bases lay between the germline ends. CDR1 and CDR2 from the germline V gene are WSHSY and SAAADI. The CDR3 DNA is TGCGCCACCCTGGGGGACGGTAATGAAAAACTGTTTTTT. Translated, it gives CATLGDGNEKLFF.

The V call is TRBV4-1, the J call TRBJ2-7, with D possibly matching TRBD1 (5 bases). Germline V lookup: CDR1 MGHRA, CDR2 YSYEKL. V dropped 3 bases and J dropped 5 bases, with 14 bases sitting between them. The length of the CDR3 is 14 residues. The CDR3 region has the DNA TGCGCCAGCAGCCAGAGGTTCGACAGCAACGAGCAGTACTTC. Translating gives CASSQRFDSNEQYF.

The chain combines TRBV30 with TRBJ2-3; 12 nucleotides match TRBD2. Trimming at V came to 4 bases and at J to 6 bases, leaving 5 bases not matched to a gene. Germline V CDR1 and CDR2: GTSNPN, SVGIG (reference sequence). This CDR3 is built from 14 residues. CDR3 sequence reads: CAWNLAGGRDTQYF. The CDR3 coding sequence is TGTGCCTGGAACCTAGCGGGGGGGCGTGATACGCAGTATTTT. Supplemented by reference TRBV30 and TRBJ2-3, the full variable domain reads SQTIHQWPATLVQPVGSPLSLECTVEGTSNPNLYWYRQAAGRGLQLLFYSVGIGQISSEVPQNLSASRPQDRQFILSSKKLLLSDSGFYLCAWNLAGGRDTQYFGPGTRLTVL.

V usage is TRBV14 and J usage is TRBJ2-1, with D possibly being TRBD2 (6 bases). Germline V gene sequence: CDR1 SGHDN, CDR2 FVKESK. The CDR3 covers 18 residues. The V end lost 4 bases, the J end lost 0 bases, and 19 bases lay between the germline ends. The CDR3 coding sequence is TGTGCCAGCAGCCCGTTAACGGGGCGGGGAAGCTCCTACAATGAGCAGTTCTTC. As protein: CASSPLTGRGSSYNEQFF.

This rearrangement joins TRBV6-4 to TRBJ2-2; D is possibly TRBD1 (6 bases). V lost 4 bases and J lost 8, with 14 bases in between. The CDR3 runs to 14 residues. Germline-derived CDR1 and CDR2 are MRHNA and SNTAGT. In DNA form, the CDR3 reads TGTGCCAGCAGTGCCCAACCCGGGACAGGGGAGCTGTTTTTT. Translation gives CASSAQPGTGELFF.

V gene TRBV19 combines with J gene TRBJ2-1, with unresolved D. CDR1 is LNHDA and CDR2 is SQIVND in the germline V gene (reference sequence). CDR3 length equals 12 residues. V shed 4 bases and J shed 9 bases, with 10 bases lying between them. This CDR3 reads CASSTPPREQFF. CDR3 DNA sequence: TGTGCCAGTAGTACGCCCCCCCGTGAGCAGTTCTTC.

This chain connects TRBV7-6 to TRBJ2-7; TRBD2 matches 10 bases. CDR1 is SGHVS, CDR2 FNYEAQ, per germline. With V trimmed by 3 bases and J by 3 bases, 5 bases remained unmatched. There are 15 residues in the CDR3. This CDR3 is CASSFSSGGLYEQYF. The CDR3 DNA is TGTGCCAGCAGCTTCTCTAGCGGGGGCCTCTACGAGCAGTACTTC.

In this sample, this clone turned up once. The CDR3 protein is CASRRTGSWEKGEQYF. In nucleotides, the CDR3 is TGTGCCAGCAGACGGACAGGTTCCTGGGAAAAAGGAGAGCAGTACTTC. The J gene is TRBJ2-7, the V gene TRBV28; 7 positions match TRBD1. CDR1 is MDHEN, CDR2 SYDVKM, per germline. Trimming took 6 bases from V and 7 from J; bases not matched to a gene: 18. The CDR3 sequence is 16 residues long.

In its sample, this clone was seen once. The rearrangement joins TRBV4-2 to TRBJ1-2, with D tentatively TRBD1 (5 bases). In germline, CDR1 is LGHNA, CDR2 YNFKEQ. Trimming left V 3 bases short and J 8 bases short, with 19 bases between. CDR3 length equals 15 residues. CDR3 residues: CASSQPGVISLGYTF. The CDR3 nucleotides read TGTGCCAGCAGCCAGCCGGGGGTAATCTCACTAGGCTACACCTTC.

The chain combines TRBV7-9 with TRBJ2-2, with TRBD2 matching 9 bases. This CDR3 comprises 16 residues. V shed 1 base, J shed 5 bases, and the junction held 5 bases outside the gene matches. From germline, CDR1 is SEHNR and CDR2 FQNEAQ (reference sequence). The CDR3 spells CASSLGLAGRTGELFF. CDR3 bases: TGTGCCAGCAGCTTAGGCCTAGCGGGGAGGACCGGGGAGCTGTTTTTT. Together with reference TRBV7-9 and TRBJ2-2, the CDR3 gives the full variable domain: DTGVSQNPRHKITKRGQNVTFRCDPISEHNRLYWYRQTLGQGPEFLTYFQNEAQLEKSRLLSDRFSAERPKGSFSTLEIQRTEQGDSAMYLCASSLGLAGRTGELFFGEGSRLTVL.

This clone occurred once. One end of the junction does not line up with germline, which may come from a read error. The chain joins TRBV16 to TRBJ2-7, with D hard to call. Germline V CDR1 and CDR2: KGHSY, FQNENV. This CDR3 comprises 12 residues. CDR3 sequence reads: CASSQSVLGSVF. DNA for the CDR3: TGTGCCAGCAGCCAATCGGTCTTGGGGTCGGTCTTC.

The rearrangement uses TRBV19 and TRBJ2-1; D might be TRBD1 (6 bases). Trimming pared 3 bases from V and 8 bases from J, leaving 11 bases between. This CDR3 is 13 amino acids long. Germline loops: CDR1 LNHDA, CDR2 SQIVND (reference sequence). CDR3 in amino acids: CASSIGPGDEQFF. CDR3 bases: TGTGCCAGTAGTATCGGGCCAGGGGATGAGCAGTTCTTC.

V gene TRBV27 combines with J gene TRBJ2-2, with D maybe TRBD1 (5 bases). CDR3 size: 16 residues. Trimming stripped 6 bases from V and 2 bases from J, with 16 bases between. The germline gives CDR1 MNHEY, CDR2 SMNVEV (reference sequence). The chain's CDR3 is CASRHPTTANTGELFF. As DNA, the CDR3 is TGTGCCAGCAGACACCCAACGACAGCTAACACCGGGGAGCTGTTTTTT.

The rearrangement links TRBV19 to TRBJ2-5; 7 nucleotides agree with TRBD2. This CDR3 contains 14 residues. Germline CDR1 is LNHDA and CDR2 is SQIVND (reference sequence). Trimming cost V 5 bases and J 3 bases; bases outside gene matches: 6. CDR3 nucleotide sequence: TGTGCCAGTAGTGCCGGGACTACTAAAGAGACCCAGTACTTC. Amino acids: CASSAGTTKETQYF.

This clone has a single count. The V and J genes are TRBV27 and TRBJ1-2, with 10 nucleotides matching TRBD1. CDR1 is MNHEY and CDR2 is SMNVEV in the germline V gene (reference sequence). Germline trimming cut 2 bases from V and 7 bases from J; bases unmatched to any gene: 7. The CDR3 has 15 residues. CDR3 amino acids: CASSLRDRGIRGYTF. The DNA of the CDR3 is TGTGCCAGCAGTTTACGGGACAGGGGAATTCGTGGCTACACCTTC.

This clone has a single count. The V gene is TRBV7-2, the J gene TRBJ2-1, with TRBD2 identical over 8 bases. V shed 11 bases and J 8 bases; nucleotides not matched to a gene: 14. This CDR3 has 14 amino acids. Germline assignment: CDR1 SGHTA and CDR2 FQGNSA. The CDR3 loop is CAGGWKRGMDEQFF. The CDR3 DNA sequence: TGTGCCGGGGGTTGGAAGCGGGGGATGGATGAGCAGTTCTTC.